A selection of T cell receptor beta chains follows, all from one sample in a study of T cell repertoires in cytomegalovirus infection. Their antigens remain unidentified. TCRdb reanalysed the reads using MiXCR and keeps one entry per CDR3 protein. This table holds around 81,000 distinct CDR3 sequences, about 37% found once. The sample here was CD8+ T cells from cultured PBMCs, taken from culture after CMV antigen stimulation. The receptors originated from a human donor in good health (CMV status not recorded). Some clones in this sample may be carry-over from other donors' samples. Both conserved end residues are part of each CDR3. D genes are given only for firm matches. Clone size is given for some rows only: seen once, a few or many times, or a class if the clone is expanded.

d_gene,v_gene,j_gene,abundance,CDR3aa,CDR3nt
NA,TRBV6-5,TRBJ2-1,many,CASSYSRQGGDEQFF,TGTGCCAGCAGTTACTCGAGGCAGGGGGGTGATGAGCAGTTCTTC
NA,TRBV7-6,TRBJ2-7,few,CASSGADDRSSYEQYF,TGTGCCAGCAGCGGGGCGGATGATCGAAGCTCCTACGAGCAGTACTTC
NA,TRBV7-9,TRBJ1-2,NA,CASSSDGDRHGYTF,TGTGCCAGCTCATCAGACGGGGATAGGCATGGCTACACCTTC
TRBD1,TRBV5-1,TRBJ2-7,few,CASGEGTGGEQYF,TGCGCCAGCGGAGAAGGGACAGGGGGCGAGCAGTACTTC
TRBD2,TRBV7-9,TRBJ2-7,NA,CASSLASGAYEQYF,TGTGCCAGCAGCTTGGCTAGCGGGGCCTACGAGCAGTACTTC
TRBD2,TRBV7-6,TRBJ2-7,NA,CASSTSGDNHYEQYF,TGTGCCAGCAGCACTAGCGGGGACAACCACTACGAGCAGTACTTC
TRBD1,TRBV7-4,TRBJ1-4,NA,CASSGRQGEHEKLFF,TGTGCCAGCAGCGGAAGACAGGGGGAACATGAAAAACTGTTTTTT
NA,TRBV11-2,TRBJ2-3,NA,CASSLEGRGTDTQYF,TGTGCCAGCAGCTTAGAGGGGCGGGGCACAGATACGCAGTATTTT
NA,TRBV11-2,TRBJ2-5,NA,CASSLGDGRYQETQYF,TGTGCCAGCAGCTTAGGGGACGGAAGGTACCAAGAGACCCAGTACTTC
NA,TRBV7-2,TRBJ2-3,few,CASSSFTSSTDTQYF,TGTGCCAGCAGCTCTTTTACGAGCAGCACAGATACGCAGTATTTT
NA,TRBV7-9,TRBJ1-4,NA,CASSYPAQPITATNEKLFF,TGTGCCAGCAGCTACCCGGCACAGCCAATAACTGCAACTAATGAAAAACTGTTTTTT
NA,TRBV7-9,TRBJ1-4,NA,CASSLPGSCSVFF,TGTGCCAGCAGCTTACCAGGGTCCTGCTCGGTTTTTTTT
NA,TRBV7-6,TRBJ1-4,few,CASSLVVGELFF,TGTGCCAGCAGCTTAGTTGTTGGGGAATTGTTTTTT
TRBD1,TRBV7-9,TRBJ1-4,NA,CASSSPTDTGVANEKLFF,TGTGCCAGCAGCTCGCCTACGGACACAGGGGTTGCTAATGAAAAACTGTTTTTT
TRBD2,TRBV12-3/TRBV12-4,TRBJ2-1,NA,CASSLGLASNEQFF,TGTGCCAGCAGTTTGGGACTAGCCAGCAATGAGCAGTTCTTC
NA,TRBV28,TRBJ2-3,once,CASSLYPTDTQYF,TGTGCCAGCAGTTTATATCCCACAGATACGCAGTATTTT
NA,TRBV19,TRBJ1-6,NA,CASRAANQGYSPLHF,TGTGCCAGTCGCGCCGCTAATCAGGGTTACTCACCCCTCCACTTT
NA,TRBV7-6,TRBJ2-3,NA,CASSLVSGSSTDTQYF,TGTGCCAGCAGCTTAGTATCCGGATCTAGCACAGATACGCAGTATTTT
TRBD1,TRBV9,TRBJ2-1,NA,CASSVRDRGVDEQFF,TGTGCCAGCAGCGTTCGGGACAGGGGAGTTGACGAGCAGTTCTTC
NA,TRBV27,TRBJ1-1,NA,CASSFGSLSEAFF,TGTGCCAGCAGTTTCGGGAGCCTGTCTGAAGCTTTCTTT
NA,TRBV9,TRBJ2-2,NA,CASSVEGAYTGELFF,TGTGCCAGCAGCGTAGAAGGGGCTTACACCGGGGAGCTGTTTTTT
NA,TRBV4-2,TRBJ2-1,NA,CASSQGTGSDNEQFF,TGTGCCAGCAGCCAAGGTACAGGGTCCGACAATGAGCAGTTCTTC
TRBD1,TRBV6-1,TRBJ2-7,NA,CASSEPLDRGYEQYF,TGTGCCAGCAGTGAACCTTTGGACAGGGGGTACGAGCAGTACTTC
NA,TRBV2,TRBJ1-2,NA,CASGDYYGYTF,TGTGCCAGCGGAGACTACTATGGCTACACCTTC
NA,TRBV7-2,TRBJ2-5,NA,CASSLALSGPWETQYF,TGTGCCAGCAGCTTAGCGCTAAGCGGGCCGTGGGAGACCCAGTACTTC
TRBD2,TRBV7-2,TRBJ2-5,many,CASSSGGGAETQYF,TGTGCCAGCAGCTCCGGGGGGGGGGCAGAGACCCAGTACTTC
TRBD2,TRBV5-4,TRBJ2-1,NA,CASSTLAGTSGEQFF,TGTGCCAGCAGCACACTAGCGGGGACCTCCGGTGAGCAGTTCTTC
TRBD2,TRBV4-2,TRBJ2-1,many,CASSQDGSGGANEQFF,TGTGCCAGCAGCCAAGATGGTAGCGGGGGGGCAAATGAGCAGTTCTTC
TRBD1,TRBV7-2,TRBJ1-6,many,CASSPTGVINSPLHF,TGTGCCAGCAGCCCGACAGGGGTAATTAATTCACCCCTCCACTTT
NA,TRBV6-5,TRBJ2-5,NA,CASSSRLRGRETQYF,TGTGCCAGCAGTTCCCGACTCAGAGGGCGAGAGACCCAGTACTTC
NA,TRBV6-1,TRBJ2-7,NA,CASSEANRGYEQYF,TGTGCCAGCAGTGAAGCGAACAGAGGATACGAGCAGTACTTC
NA,TRBV7-2,TRBJ2-5,few,CASSRSAPQETQYF,TGTGCCAGCAGCCGCTCGGCGCCTCAAGAGACCCAGTACTTC